What follows are 10 T cell receptor beta chains derived from one specimen sequenced in a study of prognosis after radiotherapy for stage I lung cancer. Amplicons of TCR beta CDR3 were generated from genomic DNA by two-round multiplex PCR. Primers were specific to each TRBV and TRBJ gene in first-round PCR. TCRdb used MiXCR to reprocess the multiplex PCR reads, holding one entry per CDR3 protein. Of around 20,000 distinct CDR3 sequences detected, less than 70% appear once; the ten largest clones hold 25% to 30%. Sequenced here: PBMCs, sampled before or after stereotactic body radiation therapy (not recorded which). All receptors come from a donor aged 50 or older with non-small cell lung cancer.

This chain links TRBV19 with TRBJ2-7; 8 bases agree with TRBD1. V was pared by 3 bases and J by 4 bases, with 11 bases of the junction left unmatched. Germline CDR1 reads LNHDA; CDR2 reads SQIVND (reference sequence). The CDR3 totals 16 residues. This CDR3 reads CASSIRADRDIYEQYF. The CDR3, as DNA: TGTGCCAGTAGTATTAGGGCGGACAGGGATATTTACGAGCAGTACTTC.

Worth noting for this clonotype: A read error is the likely source, as a far larger clone sits one nucleotide away. The V gene is TRBV7-9, the J gene TRBJ1-2; D call uncertain. CDR1 is SEHNR and CDR2 is FQNEAQ in the germline V gene (reference sequence). V was cut by 5 bases and J by 5 bases, with 21 bases left in between. This CDR3 has 16 amino acids. Here the CDR3 reads CASSLAGIPLEYGYTF. In DNA form, the CDR3 reads TGTGCCAGCAGCCTGGCCGGGATTCCCCTGGAATATGGCTACACCTTC.

The chain is built from TRBV7-2 and TRBJ2-7, with D perhaps TRBD2 (6 bases). Germline lookup yields CDR1 SGHTA and CDR2 FQGNSA. V lost 5 bases, J lost 2 bases, and 16 bases lay in between. The CDR3 is made up of 15 amino acids. This CDR3 reads CASSPDPGGTYEQYF. The CDR3 region has the DNA TGTGCCAGCAGCCCCGACCCTGGGGGGACCTACGAGCAGTACTTC.

This clonotype was found many times. One base away lies a much larger clone, so this may be a sequencing read error. In this CDR3 the conserved last residue, phenylalanine or tryptophan, is missing, so a read error is likely. The chain employs TRBV6-2 or TRBV6-3 and TRBJ1-6; maybe TRBD1 (5 bases). CDR3 length: 14 amino acids. Trimming shortened V by 5 bases and J by 7 bases, and 12 bases separated the two germline ends. The germline CDR1 and CDR2 sequences are MNHEY and SVGEGT. The CDR3 coding sequence is TGTGCCAGCAGTATAGACAGTAGGAATTCACCCCTCCACTCT. Its protein is CASSIDSRNSPLHS.

The J gene is TRBJ2-1, the V gene TRBV20-1; 13 bases are a match to TRBD2. The V gene's germline CDR1 is DFQATT and CDR2 SNEGSKA (reference sequence). This CDR3 comprises 15 residues. Trimming took 0 bases from V and 9 from J; bases not matched to a gene: 5. CDR3 nucleotide sequence: TGCAGTGCTAGAGATCTGGGACTAGCGGGATTTGAGCAGTTCTTC. This encodes CSARDLGLAGFEQFF.

The rearrangement uses TRBV28 and TRBJ1-3, with D hard to call. This CDR3 is built from 13 residues. V shed 6 bases and J shed 2 bases, with 8 bases lying between them. From germline, CDR1 is MDHEN and CDR2 SYDVKM. This CDR3 is CASSRQTGNTIYF. The DNA of the CDR3 is TGTGCCAGCAGCCGACAAACTGGAAACACCATATATTTT.

The chain is built from TRBV5-4 and TRBJ2-2, with a weak D call TRBD2 (5 bases). The CDR3 contains 15 residues. With 3 bases removed from V and 5 bases from J, the gap between germline ends came to 14 bases. CDR1 and CDR2 (germline): SGHNT, YYREEE (reference sequence). The CDR3 region is CASSSSSSPTGELFF. As DNA, the CDR3 is TGTGCCAGCAGCTCGTCCTCTAGCCCGACCGGGGAGCTGTTTTTT.

A note on this clonotype: A far larger clone is off by one base, so a read error is likely. CDR3 coding DNA: TGTGCCAGCACGCAAACCGGGACATCTAACTATTGCTACACCTTC. Its translation: CASTQTGTSNYCYTF. The rearrangement uses TRBV6-4 and TRBJ1-2; D possibly corresponds to TRBD1 (6 bases). The CDR3 runs to 15 residues. Germline loops: CDR1 MRHNA, CDR2 SNTAGT.

A word on this clonotype: One junction end does not reproduce the germline sequence, and a read error may be involved. The chain combines TRBV6-1 with TRBJ2-2; TRBD2 is a possible D gene (6 bases). The CDR3 totals 15 residues. CDR1 is MNHNS, CDR2 SASEGT, per germline. CDR3 loop: CASRLIGSMAGELFF. CDR3 sequence (DNA): TGTGCCAGCAGACTTATCGGGAGTATGGCCGGTGAGCTGTTTTTT.

In its sample, this clonotype is medium-sized (0.01 to 0.1%). The rearrangement links TRBV12-3 or TRBV12-4 to TRBJ2-7; D call uncertain. The CDR3 length is 13 residues. V lost 3 bases and J 2 bases, leaving 8 bases between the germline ends. This CDR3 is CASSFSATYEQYF. CDR3 in DNA: TGTGCCAGCAGTTTCTCGGCAACCTACGAGCAGTACTTC.